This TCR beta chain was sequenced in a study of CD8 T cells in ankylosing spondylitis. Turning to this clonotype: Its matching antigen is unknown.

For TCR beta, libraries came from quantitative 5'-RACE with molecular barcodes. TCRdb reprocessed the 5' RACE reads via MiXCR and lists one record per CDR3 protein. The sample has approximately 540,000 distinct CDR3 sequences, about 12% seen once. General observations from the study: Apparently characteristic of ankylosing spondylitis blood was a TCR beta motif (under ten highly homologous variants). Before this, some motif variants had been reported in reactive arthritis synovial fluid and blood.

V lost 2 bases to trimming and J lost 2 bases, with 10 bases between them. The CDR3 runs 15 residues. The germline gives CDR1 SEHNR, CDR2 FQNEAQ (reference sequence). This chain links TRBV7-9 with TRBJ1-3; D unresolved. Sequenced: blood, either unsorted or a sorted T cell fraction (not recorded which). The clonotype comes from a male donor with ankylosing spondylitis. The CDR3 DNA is TGTGCCAGCAGCTTAAGTCAGACCCCTGGAAACACCATATATTTT. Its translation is CASSLSQTPGNTIYF.